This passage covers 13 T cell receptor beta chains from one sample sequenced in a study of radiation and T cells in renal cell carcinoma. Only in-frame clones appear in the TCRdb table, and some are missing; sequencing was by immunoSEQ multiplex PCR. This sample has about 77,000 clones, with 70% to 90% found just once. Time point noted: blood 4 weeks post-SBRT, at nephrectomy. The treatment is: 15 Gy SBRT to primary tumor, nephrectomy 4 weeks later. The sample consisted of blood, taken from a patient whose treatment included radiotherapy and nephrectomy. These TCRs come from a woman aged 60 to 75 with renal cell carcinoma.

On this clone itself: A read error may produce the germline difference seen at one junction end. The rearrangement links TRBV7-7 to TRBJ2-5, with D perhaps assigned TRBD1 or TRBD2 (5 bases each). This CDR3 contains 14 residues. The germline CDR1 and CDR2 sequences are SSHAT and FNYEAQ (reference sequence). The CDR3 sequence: CASSRDRYKETQYF. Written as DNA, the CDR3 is TGTGCTAGCAGCCGGGACCGTTATAAAGAGACCCAGTACTTC. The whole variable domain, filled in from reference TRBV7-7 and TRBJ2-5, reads GAGVSQSPRYKVTKRGQDVTLRCDPISSHATLYWYQQALGQGPEFLTYFNYEAQPDKSGLPSDRFSAERPEGSISTLTIQRTEQRDSAMYRCASSRDRYKETQYFGPGTRLLVL.

CDR3 DNA sequence: TGTGCCATCAGTAACTTGGGACAGGGGGAGACTGAAGCTTTCTTT. Protein product: CAISNLGQGETEAFF. The chain employs TRBV10-3 and TRBJ1-1, with TRBD1 matching over 11 bases. Germline CDR1 ENHRY, CDR2 SYGVKD. Trimming cost V 5 bases and J 5 bases; bases outside gene matches: 7. This CDR3 contains 15 residues.

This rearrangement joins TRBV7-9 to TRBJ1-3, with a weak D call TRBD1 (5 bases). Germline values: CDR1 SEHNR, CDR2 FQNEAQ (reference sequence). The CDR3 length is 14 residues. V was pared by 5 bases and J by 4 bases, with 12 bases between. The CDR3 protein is CASSGGGDGNTIYF. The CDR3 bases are TGTGCCAGCAGCGGTGGCGGGGACGGAAACACCATATATTTT. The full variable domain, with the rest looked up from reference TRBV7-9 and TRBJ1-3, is DTGVSQNPRHKITKRGQNVTFRCDPISEHNRLYWYRQTLGQGPEFLTYFQNEAQLEKSRLLSDRFSAERPKGSFSTLEIQRTEQGDSAMYLCASSGGGDGNTIYFGEGSWLTVV.

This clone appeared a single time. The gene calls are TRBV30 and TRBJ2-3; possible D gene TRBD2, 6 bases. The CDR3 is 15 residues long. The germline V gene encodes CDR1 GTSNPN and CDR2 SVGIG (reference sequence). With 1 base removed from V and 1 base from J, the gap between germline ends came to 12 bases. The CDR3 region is CAWSAREWGTDTQYF. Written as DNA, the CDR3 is TGTGCCTGGAGTGCCCGGGAGTGGGGCACAGATACGCAGTATTTT.

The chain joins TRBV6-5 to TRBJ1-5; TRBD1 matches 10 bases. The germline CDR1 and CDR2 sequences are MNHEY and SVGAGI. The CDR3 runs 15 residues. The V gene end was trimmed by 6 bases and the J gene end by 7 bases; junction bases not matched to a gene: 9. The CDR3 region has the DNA TGTGCCAGCAGATCCGGGACAGGGGCTTGGCAGCCCCAGCATTTT. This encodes CASRSGTGAWQPQHF.

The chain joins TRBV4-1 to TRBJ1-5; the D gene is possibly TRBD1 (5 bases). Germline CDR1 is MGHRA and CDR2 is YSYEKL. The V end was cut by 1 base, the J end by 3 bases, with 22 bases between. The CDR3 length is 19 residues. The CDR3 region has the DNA TGCGCCAGCAGCCAAGTCCGACAGACCTATCAATCTATCAATCAGCCCCAGCATTTT. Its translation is CASSQVRQTYQSINQPQHF.

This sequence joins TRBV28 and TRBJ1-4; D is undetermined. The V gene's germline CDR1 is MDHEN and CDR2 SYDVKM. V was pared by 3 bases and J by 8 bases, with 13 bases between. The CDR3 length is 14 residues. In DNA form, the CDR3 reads TGTGCCAGCAGTTTGACATCAGAGGACGAAAAACTGTTTTTT. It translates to CASSLTSEDEKLFF.

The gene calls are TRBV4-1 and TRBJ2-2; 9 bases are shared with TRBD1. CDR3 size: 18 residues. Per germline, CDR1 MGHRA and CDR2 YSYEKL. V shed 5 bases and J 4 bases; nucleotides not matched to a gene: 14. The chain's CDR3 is CASSYTLTGGGGTGELFF. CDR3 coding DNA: TGCGCCAGCAGCTATACCTTAACAGGGGGCGGTGGCACCGGGGAGCTGTTTTTT.

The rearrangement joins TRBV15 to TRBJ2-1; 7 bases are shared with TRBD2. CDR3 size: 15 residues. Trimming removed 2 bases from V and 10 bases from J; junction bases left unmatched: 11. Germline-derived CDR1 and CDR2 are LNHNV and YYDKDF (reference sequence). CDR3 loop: CATSRSPRAGDEQFF. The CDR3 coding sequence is TGTGCCACCAGCAGAAGTCCGAGGGCGGGAGACGAGCAGTTCTTC.

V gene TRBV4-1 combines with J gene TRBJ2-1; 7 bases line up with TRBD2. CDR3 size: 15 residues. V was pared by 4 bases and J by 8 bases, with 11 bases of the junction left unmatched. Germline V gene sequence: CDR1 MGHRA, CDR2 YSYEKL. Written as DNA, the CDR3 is TGCGCCAGCAGCCCCCGCGCCACTAGCGTCGATGAGCAGTTCTTC. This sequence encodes CASSPRATSVDEQFF.

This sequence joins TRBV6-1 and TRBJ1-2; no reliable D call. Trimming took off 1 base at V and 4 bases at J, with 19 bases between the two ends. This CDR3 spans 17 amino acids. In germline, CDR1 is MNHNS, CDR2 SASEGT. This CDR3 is CASSEVVGSKFGYGYTF. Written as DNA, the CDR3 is TGTGCCAGCAGTGAAGTAGTTGGCAGCAAGTTCGGCTATGGCTACACCTTC.

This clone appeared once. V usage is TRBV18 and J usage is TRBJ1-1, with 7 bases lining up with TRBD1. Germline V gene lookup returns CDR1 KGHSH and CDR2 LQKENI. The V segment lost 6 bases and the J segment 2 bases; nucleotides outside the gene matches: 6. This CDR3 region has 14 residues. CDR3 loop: CASSTGQGNTEAFF. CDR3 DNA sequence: TGTGCCAGCTCGACAGGGCAGGGCAACACTGAAGCTTTCTTT.

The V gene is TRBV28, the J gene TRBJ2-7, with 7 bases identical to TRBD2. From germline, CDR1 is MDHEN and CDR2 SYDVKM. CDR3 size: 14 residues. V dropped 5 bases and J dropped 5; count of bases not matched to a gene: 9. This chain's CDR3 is CASSPDRGVHEQYF. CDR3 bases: TGTGCCAGCAGTCCCGACCGGGGGGTCCACGAGCAGTACTTC.